This TCR beta chain comes out of a study of blood T cell repertoires in COVID-19. Repertoires were generated with immunoSEQ multiplex PCR, while TCRdb's copy carries only in-frame clones and drops some. The sample yields roughly 410,000 clones, 89% seen once. Enrolment of Seattle patients took place during active infection, and they were followed longitudinally. This receptor was obtained from a middle-aged woman with COVID-19, enrolled during active disease. Sequencing was performed on peripheral blood.

The CDR3: CASSPATGAGGNTIYF. Written as DNA, the CDR3 is TGTGCCAGCAGTCCCGCTACAGGGGCGGGAGGAAACACCATATATTTT. The chain is built from TRBV28 and TRBJ1-3, with TRBD1 identical over 7 bases. This CDR3 region has 16 residues. The trim removed 5 bases at V and 4 bases at J, leaving 11 bases unmatched. Germline V lookup: CDR1 MDHEN, CDR2 SYDVKM. The whole variable domain, filled in from reference TRBV28 and TRBJ1-3, reads DVKVTQSSRYLVKRTGEKVFLECVQDMDHENMFWYRQDPGLGLRLIYFSYDVKMKEKGDIPEGYSVSREKKERFSLILESASTNQTSMYLCASSPATGAGGNTIYFGEGSWLTVV.